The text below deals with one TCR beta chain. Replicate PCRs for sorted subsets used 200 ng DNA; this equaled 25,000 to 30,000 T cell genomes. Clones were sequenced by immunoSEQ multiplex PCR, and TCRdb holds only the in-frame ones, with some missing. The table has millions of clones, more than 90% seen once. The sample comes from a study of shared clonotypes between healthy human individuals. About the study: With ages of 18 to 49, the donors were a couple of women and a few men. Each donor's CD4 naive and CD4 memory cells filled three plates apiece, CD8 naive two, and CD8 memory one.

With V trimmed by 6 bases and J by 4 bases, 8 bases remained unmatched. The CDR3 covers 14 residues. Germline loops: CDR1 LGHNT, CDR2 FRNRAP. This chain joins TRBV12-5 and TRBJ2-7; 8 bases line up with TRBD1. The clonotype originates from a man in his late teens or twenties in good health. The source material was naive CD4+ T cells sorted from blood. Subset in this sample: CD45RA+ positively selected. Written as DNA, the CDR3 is TGTGCTAGTGGGCAAGGACAGGGCAAATACGAGCAGTACTTC. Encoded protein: CASGQGQGKYEQYF.